A single sample gave rise to the 8 T cell receptor beta chains below, sequenced in a study of PD-1 blockade in classical Hodgkin lymphoma. After autologous stem cell transplantation all patients relapsed, and prior brentuximab vedotin exposure differed between cohorts. Here immunoSEQ multiplex PCR was the method, and the copy in TCRdb shows in-frame clones only, minus some. This table has about 97,000 clones, roughly 83% appearing once. The material was peripheral blood mononuclear cells (PBMCs), obtained at baseline. All receptors come from a human donor with classical Hodgkin lymphoma.

The chain is built from TRBV11-3 and TRBJ2-2, with 8 bases fitting TRBD2. V lost 4 bases and J lost 6; bases outside the gene matches: 10. Germline CDR1 is SGHNT and CDR2 is YENEEA. The CDR3 covers 16 residues. CDR3 DNA: TGTGCCAGCAGCTCCTCCGGGACTAGTTGGGCCGGGGAGCTGTTTTTT. Protein sequence: CASSSSGTSWAGELFF.

The chain uses TRBV10-3 and TRBJ2-2; 9 bases agree with TRBD2. The germline CDR1 and CDR2 sequences are ENHRY and SYGVKD. J gave up 6 bases and V 4 bases, and 3 bases lay outside the gene matches. The CDR3 sequence is 14 residues long. The CDR3 sequence is CAISVIAGAGELFF. CDR3 nucleotide sequence: TGTGCCATCAGTGTGATAGCGGGAGCCGGGGAGCTGTTTTTT.

The chain is built from TRBV7-2 and TRBJ2-4, with D perhaps being TRBD1 or TRBD2 (5 bases each). CDR1 is SGHTA and CDR2 is FQGNSA in the germline V gene. The V gene lost 4 bases and the J gene lost 4 bases, with 11 bases spanning the gap. There are 14 residues in the CDR3. The DNA for the CDR3 is TGTGCCAGCAGCTCAACAGGAGGAAAAAACATTCAGTACTTC. Encoded protein: CASSSTGGKNIQYF.

The chain is built from TRBV28 and TRBJ2-7, with D perhaps matching TRBD2 (6 bases). V was shortened by 8 bases and J by 6 bases, with 14 bases between the two germline ends. CDR3 size: 12 residues. Germline assignment: CDR1 MDHEN and CDR2 SYDVKM. The CDR3 DNA is TGTGCCAGCTGCACCCCGGGACTCGAGCAGTACTTC. Protein sequence: CASCTPGLEQYF.

This chain connects TRBV19 to TRBJ1-5; D not resolved. Between the trimmed V and J ends, which lost 1 base and 4 bases, there was a span of 14 bases. This CDR3 is built from 16 residues. The germline gives CDR1 LNHDA, CDR2 SQIVND (reference sequence). CDR3: CASSIGGSRTNQPQHF. In DNA, the CDR3 is TGTGCCAGTAGTATAGGTGGCAGTCGAACTAATCAGCCCCAGCATTTT.

This chain links TRBV5-4 with TRBJ2-7; unclear D gene. V lost 4 bases, J lost 2 bases, and 16 bases lay in between. The germline V gene has CDR1 SGHNT and CDR2 YYREEE (reference sequence). This CDR3 is built from 15 residues. DNA for the CDR3: TGTGCCAGCAGCCCAGAGGTTGCGGCCACCTACGAGCAGTACTTC. It is translated as CASSPEVAATYEQYF.

The CDR3 is CASSLAGGYGYTF. Written as DNA, the CDR3 is TGTGCCAGCAGCTTAGCGGGCGGCTATGGCTACACCTTC. The V call is TRBV11-1, the J call TRBJ1-2; D unresolved. The CDR3 covers 13 residues. V was shortened by 0 bases and J by 4 bases, with 6 bases between the two germline ends. The germline gives CDR1 SGHAT, CDR2 FQDESV (reference sequence).

The rearrangement uses TRBV18 and TRBJ1-3; no clear D gene. V shed 4 bases and J shed 8 bases, with 6 bases lying between them. The germline gives CDR1 KGHSH, CDR2 LQKENI. The CDR3 is 11 amino acids. CDR3 nucleotides: TGTGCCAGCTCACTTGTGGACACCATATATTTT. It translates to CASSLVDTIYF.